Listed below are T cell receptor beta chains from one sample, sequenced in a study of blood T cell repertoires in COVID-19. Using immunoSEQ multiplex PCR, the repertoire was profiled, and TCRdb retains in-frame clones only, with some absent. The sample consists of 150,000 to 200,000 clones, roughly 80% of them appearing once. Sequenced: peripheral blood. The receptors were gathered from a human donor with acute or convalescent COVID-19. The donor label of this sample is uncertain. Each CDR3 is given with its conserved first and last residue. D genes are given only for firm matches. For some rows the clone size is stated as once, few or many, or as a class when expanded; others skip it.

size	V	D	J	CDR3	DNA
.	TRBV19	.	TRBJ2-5	CASSMGLLNQETQYF	TGTGCCAGTAGTATGGGCCTTCTGAACCAAGAGACCCAGTACTTC
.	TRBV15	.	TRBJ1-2	CATSRDLGSLTFNYGYTF	TGTGCCACCAGCAGAGATCTGGGCAGCCTGACCTTTAACTATGGCTACACCTTC
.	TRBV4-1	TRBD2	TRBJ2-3	CASSQDRSGLAVPDTQYF	TGCGCCAGCAGCCAAGATAGGTCAGGACTAGCGGTCCCAGATACGCAGTATTTT
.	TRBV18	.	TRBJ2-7	CASSPGRRNYEQYF	TGTGCCAGCTCACCAGGTCGCAGAAACTACGAGCAGTACTTC
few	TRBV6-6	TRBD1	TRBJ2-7	CASSYSGQDFF	TGTGCCAGCAGTTACTCGGGACAGGATTTCTTC
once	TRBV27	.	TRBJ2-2	CASSFTVGGGGTTGELFF	TGTGCCAGCAGTTTCACAGTTGGGGGGGGCGGTACAACCGGGGAGCTGTTTTTT
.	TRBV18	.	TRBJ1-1	CASSPDKNTEAFF	TGTGCCAGCTCACCAGACAAGAACACTGAAGCTTTCTTT
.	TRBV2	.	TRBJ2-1	CASSEAAALGGFF	TGTGCCAGCAGTGAAGCGGCAGCCCTCGGGGGGTTCTTC
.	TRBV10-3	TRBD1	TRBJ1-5	CAISSGQGATEPQHF	TGTGCCATCAGTTCGGGACAGGGGGCGACGGAGCCCCAGCATTTT
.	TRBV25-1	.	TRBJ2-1	CASSEEGVLNEQFF	TGTGCCAGCAGTGAAGAGGGGGTTTTGAATGAGCAGTTCTTC
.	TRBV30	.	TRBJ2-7	CAWIKFPSYEQYF	TGTGCCTGGATTAAATTCCCCTCCTACGAGCAGTACTTC
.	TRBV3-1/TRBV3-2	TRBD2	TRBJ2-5	CASSQDVGGQETQYF	TGTGCCAGCAGCCAAGATGTGGGGGGGCAAGAGACCCAGTACTTC
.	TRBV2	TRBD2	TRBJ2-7	CASKRSSGSYEQYF	TGTGCCAGCAAACGGTCTAGCGGTTCCTACGAGCAGTACTTC
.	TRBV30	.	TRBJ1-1	CAWTFGRVNTEAFF	TGTGCCTGGACTTTTGGGAGGGTAAACACTGAAGCTTTCTTT
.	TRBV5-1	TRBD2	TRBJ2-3	CASSPYRGLAGGPDTQYF	TGCGCCAGCAGCCCCTACAGGGGGCTAGCGGGAGGACCAGATACGCAGTATTTT
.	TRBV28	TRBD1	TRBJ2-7	CASSPSPGQGFYEQYF	TGTGCCAGCAGCCCCTCCCCGGGACAGGGTTTCTACGAGCAGTACTTC
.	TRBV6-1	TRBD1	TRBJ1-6	CASSETGGIYSPLHF	TGTGCCAGCAGTGAAACAGGGGGTATTTATTCACCCCTCCACTTT
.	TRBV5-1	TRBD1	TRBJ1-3	CASSYYGTGTSGNTIYF	TGCGCCAGCAGTTACTACGGGACAGGGACTTCTGGAAACACCATATATTTT
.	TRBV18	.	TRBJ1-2	CASSPKTIHRQAPYGYTF	TGTGCCAGCTCACCAAAAACCATACACCGTCAGGCTCCCTATGGCTACACCTTC
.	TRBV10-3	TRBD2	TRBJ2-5	CAISEPSGEQETQYF	TGTGCCATCAGTGAGCCTAGCGGGGAGCAAGAGACCCAGTACTTC
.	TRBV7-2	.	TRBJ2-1	CASSEGGRPEQFF	TGTGCCAGCAGCGAGGGGGGGCGCCCCGAGCAGTTCTTC
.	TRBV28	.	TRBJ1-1	CASRSGWGVAFF	TGTGCCAGCAGATCGGGTTGGGGGGTAGCTTTCTTT
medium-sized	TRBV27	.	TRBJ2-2	CASSPYATGELFF	TGTGCCAGCAGTCCATACGCGACCGGGGAGCTGTTTTTT
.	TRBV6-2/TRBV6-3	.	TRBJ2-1	CASSYGVGPGDEQFF	TGTGCCAGCAGTTACGGCGTAGGGCCAGGGGATGAGCAGTTCTTC
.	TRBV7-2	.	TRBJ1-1	CASSLDRQGYTEAFF	TGTGCCAGCAGCTTAGATCGTCAGGGCTACACTGAAGCTTTCTTT
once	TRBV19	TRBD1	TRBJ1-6	CASSGRDRYNSPLHF	TGTGCCAGTAGTGGACGGGACAGATATAATTCACCCCTCCACTTT
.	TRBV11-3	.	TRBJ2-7	CASSPGAGSYEQYF	TGTGCCAGCAGCCCAGGGGCGGGCTCCTACGAGCAGTACTTC
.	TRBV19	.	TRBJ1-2	CASSIERSYGYTF	TGTGCCAGTAGTATAGAACGGAGCTATGGCTACACCTTC
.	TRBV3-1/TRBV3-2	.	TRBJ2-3	CASSQTGDTQYF	TGTGCCAGCAGCCAAACCGGAGATACGCAGTATTTT
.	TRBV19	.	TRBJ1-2	CASSTTGLGGYTF	TGTGCCAGTAGCACTACAGGGCTGGGTGGCTACACCTTC
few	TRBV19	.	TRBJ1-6	CASSASLSPLHF	TGTGCCAGTAGTGCGAGTCTTTCACCCCTCCACTTT
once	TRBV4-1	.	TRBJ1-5	CASSRGDSNQPQHF	TGCGCCAGCAGCCGCGGTGATAGCAATCAGCCCCAGCATTTT
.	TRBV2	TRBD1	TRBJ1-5	CAAGGQGGDQPQHF	TGTGCCGCTGGGGGACAGGGTGGCGATCAGCCCCAGCATTTT
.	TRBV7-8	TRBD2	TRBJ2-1	CASSLDRGGHNEQFF	TGTGCCAGCAGCTTAGACCGGGGGGGCCATAATGAGCAGTTCTTC
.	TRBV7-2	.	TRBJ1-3	CASSLGPQGNGNTIYF	TGTGCCAGCAGCTTAGGGCCACAGGGAAACGGAAACACCATATATTTT
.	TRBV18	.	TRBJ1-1	CASSPPRGGENTEAFF	TGTGCCAGCTCACCTCCGCGGGGGGGGGAGAACACTGAAGCTTTCTTT
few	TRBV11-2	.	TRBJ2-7	CASSYTGIDEQYF	TGTGCCAGCAGCTATACAGGGATTGACGAGCAGTACTTC
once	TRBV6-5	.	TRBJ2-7	CASRPGLHTYEQYF	TGTGCCAGCAGGCCGGGACTGCATACCTACGAGCAGTACTTC
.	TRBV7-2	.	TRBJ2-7	CASSVGRPTDSYEQYF	TGTGCCAGCAGCGTGGGCAGGCCGACAGACTCCTACGAGCAGTACTTC
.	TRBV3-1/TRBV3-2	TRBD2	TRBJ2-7	CASSQALAGAGYYEQYF	TGTGCCAGCAGCCAAGCACTAGCGGGGGCTGGTTACTACGAGCAGTACTTC
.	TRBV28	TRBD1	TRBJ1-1	CASSFNRGSNTEAFF	TGTGCCAGCAGTTTTAACAGGGGGTCGAACACTGAAGCTTTCTTT
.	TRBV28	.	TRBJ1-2	CASRPSANYGYTF	TGTGCCAGCAGACCCAGTGCTAACTATGGCTACACCTTC
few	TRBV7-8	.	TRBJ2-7	CASSPTIGYEQYF	TGTGCCAGCAGCCCCACAATTGGCTACGAGCAGTACTTC
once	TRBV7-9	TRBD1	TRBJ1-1	CASSTQGGTEAFF	TGTGCCAGCAGCACCCAGGGGGGCACTGAAGCTTTCTTT
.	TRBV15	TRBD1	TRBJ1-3	CATSREDRGGNTIYF	TGTGCCACCAGCAGGGAAGACAGGGGCGGAAACACCATATATTTT
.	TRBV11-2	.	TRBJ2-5	CASSSRGTLETQYF	TGTGCCAGCAGCTCCAGGGGCACGTTGGAGACCCAGTACTTC
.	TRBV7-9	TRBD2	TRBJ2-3	CASSTAGGAAQYF	TGTGCCAGCAGTACAGCGGGAGGCGCGGCGCAGTATTTT
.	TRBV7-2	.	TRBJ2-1	CASSSRTYNEQFF	TGTGCCAGCAGCTCGCGGACCTACAATGAGCAGTTCTTC
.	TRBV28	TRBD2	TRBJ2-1	CASRPSGSSYNEQFF	TGTGCCAGCAGGCCTAGCGGGAGCTCCTACAATGAGCAGTTCTTC
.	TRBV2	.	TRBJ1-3	CASSEFANTIYF	TGTGCCAGCAGTGAATTCGCGAACACCATATATTTT
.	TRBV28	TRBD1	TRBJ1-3	CASSLDRQGVTIYF	TGTGCCAGCAGTTTAGATCGGCAGGGGGTGACCATATATTTT
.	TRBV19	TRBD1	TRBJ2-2	CASSIADRETGELFF	TGTGCCAGTAGTATAGCCGACAGGGAAACCGGGGAGCTGTTTTTT
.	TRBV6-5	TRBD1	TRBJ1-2	CASRTGGGTTF	TGTGCCAGCAGGACAGGGGGCGGTACCACCTTC